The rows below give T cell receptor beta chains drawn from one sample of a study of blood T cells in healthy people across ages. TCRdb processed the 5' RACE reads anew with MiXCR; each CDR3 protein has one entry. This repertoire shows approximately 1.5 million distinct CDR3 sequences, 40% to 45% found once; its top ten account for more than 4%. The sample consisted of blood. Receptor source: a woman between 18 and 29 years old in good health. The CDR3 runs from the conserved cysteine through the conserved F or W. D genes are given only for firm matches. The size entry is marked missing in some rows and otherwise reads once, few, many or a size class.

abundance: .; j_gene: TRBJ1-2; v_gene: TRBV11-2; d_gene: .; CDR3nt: TGTGCCAGCAGCCCCGGACCTCGAGATGGCTACACCTTC; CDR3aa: CASSPGPRDGYTF
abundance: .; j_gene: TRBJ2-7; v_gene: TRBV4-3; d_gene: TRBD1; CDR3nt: TGCGCCAGCAGCCAAACCGGGACAGGGGGATACGAGCAGTACTTC; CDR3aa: CASSQTGTGGYEQYF
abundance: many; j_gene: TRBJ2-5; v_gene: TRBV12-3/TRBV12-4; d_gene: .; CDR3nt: TGTGCCAGCAGCCAGGACTACCAAGAGACCCAGTACTTC; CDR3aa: CASSQDYQETQYF
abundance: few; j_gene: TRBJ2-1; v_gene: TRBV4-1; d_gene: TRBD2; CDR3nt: TGCGCCAGCAGCCAGGAGTCTCTAGCGGGAGGGTACGGCTCCTACAATGAGCAGTTCTTC; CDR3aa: CASSQESLAGGYGSYNEQFF
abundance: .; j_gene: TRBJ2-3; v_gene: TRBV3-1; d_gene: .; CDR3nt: TGTGCCAGCAGCCAAGATATGAACACAGATACGCAGTATTTT; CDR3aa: CASSQDMNTDTQYF
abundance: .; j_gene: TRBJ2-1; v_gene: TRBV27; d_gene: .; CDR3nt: TGTGCCAGCAGTTTATTCCGAAACAGCGAGCAGTTCTTC; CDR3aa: CASSLFRNSEQFF
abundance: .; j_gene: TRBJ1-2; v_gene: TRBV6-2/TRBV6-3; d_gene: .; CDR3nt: TGTGCCAGCAGTCCCACAACGCGGGGCAGCTATGGCTACACCTTC; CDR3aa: CASSPTTRGSYGYTF
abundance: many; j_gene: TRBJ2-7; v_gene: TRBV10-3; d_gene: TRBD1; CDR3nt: TGTGCCATCAAAGGACAGGACAATTCCTACGAGCAGTACTTC; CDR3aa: CAIKGQDNSYEQYF
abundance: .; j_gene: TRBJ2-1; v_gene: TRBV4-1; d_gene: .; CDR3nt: TGCGCCAGCAGCGCATCCAGCAATGAGCAGTTCTTC; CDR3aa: CASSASSNEQFF
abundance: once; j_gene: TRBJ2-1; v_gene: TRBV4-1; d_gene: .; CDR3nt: TGCGCCAGCAGCCAAGATCGAGGGGCGGGGTACAATGAGCAGTTCTTC; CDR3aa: CASSQDRGAGYNEQFF
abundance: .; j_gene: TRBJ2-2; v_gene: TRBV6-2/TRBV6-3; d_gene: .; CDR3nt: TGTGCCAGCAGTTACTCGGGAGCCCCCGCCGGGGAGCTGTTTTTT; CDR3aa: CASSYSGAPAGELFF
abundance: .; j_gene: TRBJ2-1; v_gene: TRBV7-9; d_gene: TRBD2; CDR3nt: TGTGCCAGCAGCCCTCAATCTCCGAGATTCGGGACTAGCATGAATGAGCAGTTCTTC; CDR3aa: CASSPQSPRFGTSMNEQFF
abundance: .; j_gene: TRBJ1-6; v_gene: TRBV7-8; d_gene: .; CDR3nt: TGTGCCAGCAGCTTATCGACAGCCTATAATTCACCCCTCCACTTT; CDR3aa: CASSLSTAYNSPLHF
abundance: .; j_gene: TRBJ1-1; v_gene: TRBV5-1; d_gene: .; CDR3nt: TGCGCCAGCAGCTTGCCAGGGTCTATGAACACTGAAGCTTTCTTT; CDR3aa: CASSLPGSMNTEAFF
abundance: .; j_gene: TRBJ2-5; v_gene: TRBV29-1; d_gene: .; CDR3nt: TGCAGCGTTGAGCAGGGGGGAGAGACCCAGTACTTC; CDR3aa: CSVEQGGETQYF
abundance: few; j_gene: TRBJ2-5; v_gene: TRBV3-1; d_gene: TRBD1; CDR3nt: TGTGCCAGCAGCCAAGGACAGGGCAAAGAGACCCAGTACTTC; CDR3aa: CASSQGQGKETQYF
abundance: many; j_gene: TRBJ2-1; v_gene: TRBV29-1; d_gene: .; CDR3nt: TGCAGCGTTGAAGATAGTAGGGCCTCCACCTACAATGAGCAGTTCTTC; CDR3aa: CSVEDSRASTYNEQFF
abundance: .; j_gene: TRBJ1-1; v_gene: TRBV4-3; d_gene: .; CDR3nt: TGCGCCAGCAGCCAATATTCCGGGGAGAACACTGAAGCTTTCTTT; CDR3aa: CASSQYSGENTEAFF
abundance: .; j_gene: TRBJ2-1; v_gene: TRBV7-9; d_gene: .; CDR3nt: TGTGCCAGCAGCTTATTACTAGCCCATGAGCAGTTCTTC; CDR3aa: CASSLLLAHEQFF
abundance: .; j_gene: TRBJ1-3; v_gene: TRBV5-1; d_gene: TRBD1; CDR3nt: TGCGCCAGCAGCTTGGATCCGGGACAGAGGCCCCTTGGAAACACCATATATTTT; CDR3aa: CASSLDPGQRPLGNTIYF
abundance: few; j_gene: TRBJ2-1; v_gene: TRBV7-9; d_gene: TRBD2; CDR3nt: TGTGCCAGCAGCTTAGATCTAGCGGGAGGGCCTCGAGCGGACAATGAGCAGTTCTTC; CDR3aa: CASSLDLAGGPRADNEQFF
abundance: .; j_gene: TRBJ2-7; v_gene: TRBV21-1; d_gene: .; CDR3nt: TGTGCCAGCGGCACCTTGGACAGTACCTACGAGCAGTACTTC; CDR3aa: CASGTLDSTYEQYF
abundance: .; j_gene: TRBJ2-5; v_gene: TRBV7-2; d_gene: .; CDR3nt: TGTGCCAGCAGCTTCAACATCCCGCAGCCAGCAGAGACCCAGTACTTC; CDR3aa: CASSFNIPQPAETQYF
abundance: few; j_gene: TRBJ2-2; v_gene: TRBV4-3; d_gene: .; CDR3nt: TGCGCCAGCAGCCAAGGAGCCAGGAACACCGGGGAGCTGTTTTTT; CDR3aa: CASSQGARNTGELFF
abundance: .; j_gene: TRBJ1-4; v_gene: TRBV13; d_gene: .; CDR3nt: TGTGCCAGCAGCCCCTTGCTAGGGGCTAATGAAAAACTGTTTTTT; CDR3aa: CASSPLLGANEKLFF
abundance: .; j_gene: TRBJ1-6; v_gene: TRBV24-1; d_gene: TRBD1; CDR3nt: TGTGCCACCAGTGATACGGGGACAGGCCCCTCGAGCTCCTATAATTCACCCCTCCACTTT; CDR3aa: CATSDTGTGPSSSYNSPLHF
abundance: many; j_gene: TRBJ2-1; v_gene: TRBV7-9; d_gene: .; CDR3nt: TGTGCCAGCAGCCTGGCGGCGGGCGAGCAGTTCTTC; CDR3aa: CASSLAAGEQFF
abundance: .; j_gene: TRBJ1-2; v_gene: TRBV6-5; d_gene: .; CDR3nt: TGTGCCAGCAGTTACTCCCCGAGGACAGTTGGCGGTGAGGACTACACCTTC; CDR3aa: CASSYSPRTVGGEDYTF
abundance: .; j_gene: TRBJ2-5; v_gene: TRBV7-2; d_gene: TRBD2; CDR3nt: TGTGCCAGCAGCTTAGCGAGGCTAGCGGGAGGAGGTGAGCAGTACTTC; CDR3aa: CASSLARLAGGGEQYF
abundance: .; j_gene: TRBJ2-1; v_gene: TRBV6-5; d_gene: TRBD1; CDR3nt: TGTGCCAGCAGTTACCATGTGTCCGGGACAGGGGGTTACAATGAGCAGTTCTTC; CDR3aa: CASSYHVSGTGGYNEQFF
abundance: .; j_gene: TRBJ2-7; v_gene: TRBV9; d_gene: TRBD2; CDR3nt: TGTGCCAGCAGCGTAGGCCTAGCGGGGGGTCCTGACTCCTACGAGCAGTACTTC; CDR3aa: CASSVGLAGGPDSYEQYF
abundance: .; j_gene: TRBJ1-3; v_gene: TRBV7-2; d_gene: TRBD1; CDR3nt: TGTGCCAGCAGCCCTGACAGGGTCAACACCATATATTTT; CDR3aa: CASSPDRVNTIYF
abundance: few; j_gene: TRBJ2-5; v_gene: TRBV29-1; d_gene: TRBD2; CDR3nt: TGCAGCGTTGTAAGCGGGGTGGAGACCCAGTACTTC; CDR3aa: CSVVSGVETQYF
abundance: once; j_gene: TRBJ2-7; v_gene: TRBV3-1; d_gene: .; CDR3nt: TGTGCCAGCAGCCGAGAATTTCGGCCACGAGAGCAGTACTTC; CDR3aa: CASSREFRPREQYF
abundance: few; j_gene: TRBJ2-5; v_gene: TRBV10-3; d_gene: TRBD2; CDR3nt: TGTGCCATCAGTGAGTCAGGCGGCCTAGCGGGAAATGTGACCCAGTACTTC; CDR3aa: CAISESGGLAGNVTQYF
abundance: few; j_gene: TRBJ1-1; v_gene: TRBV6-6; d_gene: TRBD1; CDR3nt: TGTGCCAGCACCCACCCTCCGGGACAGAAGAACACTGAAGCTTTCTTT; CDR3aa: CASTHPPGQKNTEAFF
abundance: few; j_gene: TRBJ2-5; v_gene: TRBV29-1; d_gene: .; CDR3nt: TGCAGCGTTGAAGATCAGTCAGGAATGTACTTC; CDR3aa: CSVEDQSGMYF
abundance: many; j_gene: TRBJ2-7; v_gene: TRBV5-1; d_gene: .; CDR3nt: TGCGCCAGCAGCTTTGGGTCACCCTACGAGCAGTACTTC; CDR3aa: CASSFGSPYEQYF
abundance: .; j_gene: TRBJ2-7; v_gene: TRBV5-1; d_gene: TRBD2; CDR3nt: TGCGCCAGCAGCTTGGGGACTAGCGGGGGAGAAAGCTACAATGAGCAGTACTTC; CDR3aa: CASSLGTSGGESYNEQYF
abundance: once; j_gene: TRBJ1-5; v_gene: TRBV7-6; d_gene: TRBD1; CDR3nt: TGTGCCAGCAGCTTAGCTAGGGGACAGTTAAAGGATCAGCCCCAGCATTTT; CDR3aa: CASSLARGQLKDQPQHF